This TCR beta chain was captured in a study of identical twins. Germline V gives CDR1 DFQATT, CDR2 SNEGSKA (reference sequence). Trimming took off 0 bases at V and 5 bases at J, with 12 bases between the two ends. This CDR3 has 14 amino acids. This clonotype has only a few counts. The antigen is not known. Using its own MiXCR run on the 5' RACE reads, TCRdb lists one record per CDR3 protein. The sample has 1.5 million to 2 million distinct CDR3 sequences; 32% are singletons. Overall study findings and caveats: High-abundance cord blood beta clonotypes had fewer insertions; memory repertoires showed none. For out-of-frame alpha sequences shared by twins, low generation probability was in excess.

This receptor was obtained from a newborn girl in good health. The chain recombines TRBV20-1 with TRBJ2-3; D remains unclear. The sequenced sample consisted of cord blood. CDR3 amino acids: CSAREPWVGDTQYF. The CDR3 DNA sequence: TGCAGTGCTAGAGAACCCTGGGTTGGAGATACGCAGTATTTT.